The clone carrying this T cell receptor beta chain occurred many times. The antigen is not known. The data were obtained in a study of T cells after yellow fever vaccination. Findings and caveats of the study: Overlap between CD4 and CD8 compartments was detected for a small share of clonotypes.

Making TCR cDNA involved 5'RACE template switching, which added UMIs and a universal primer site. TCRdb processed the 5' RACE reads anew with MiXCR; each CDR3 protein has one entry. The sample carries tens of thousands of distinct CDR3 sequences, 7.3% recorded once. CDR3 length: 14 amino acids. With 2 bases removed from V and 8 bases from J, the gap between germline ends came to 15 bases. Germline loops: CDR1 MNHEY, CDR2 SVGAGI. The sample consisted of CD8+ T cells sorted from PBMCs, taken 10 to 11 days after the first yellow fever vaccination. The chain carries TRBV6-5 and TRBJ1-2; the D gene is possibly TRBD1 (6 bases). This sequence originates from a man aged 18-30 years who received the YFV17D yellow fever vaccine. CDR3 DNA: TGTGCCAGCAGTTACCAGGGGAAGTTTAAGGGCTACACCTTC. Amino acids: CASSYQGKFKGYTF.